The 18 T cell receptor beta chains below were found in one sample sequenced in a study of shared clonotypes between healthy human individuals. Only in-frame clones appear in the TCRdb table, and some are missing; sequencing was by immunoSEQ multiplex PCR. The sample records about 490,000 clones, over 60% being singletons. Sample: PBMCs. These receptors were collected from a woman aged 40 to 50 in good health. Some clones in this sample may be carry-over from other donors' samples.

The chain has TRBV13 and TRBJ2-3; a weak D match, TRBD2 (6 bases). V shed 5 bases and J shed 5 bases, with 14 bases lying between them. This CDR3 region has 14 residues. Germline CDR1 is PRHDT and CDR2 is FYEKMQ (reference sequence). CDR3: CASSRSERVDTQYF. The CDR3 nucleotides read TGTGCCAGCAGCCGCTCGGAGCGGGTAGATACGCAGTATTTT. Looking up the rest from reference TRBV13 and TRBJ2-3 gives the full variable domain: AAGVIQSPRHLIKEKRETATLKCYPIPRHDTVYWYQQGPGQDPQFLISFYEKMQSDKGSIPDRFSAQQFSDYHSELNMSSLELGDSALYFCASSRSERVDTQYFGPGTRLTVL.

The chain carries TRBV5-8 and TRBJ2-7, with D possibly being TRBD2 (5 bases). The CDR3 contains 16 residues. Germline CDR1 reads SGHTS; CDR2 reads YDEGEE. The ends were cut back, 1 base at V and 5 bases at J, with 19 bases in the middle. CDR3 in amino acids: CASSLWQAILGNEQYF. The CDR3 coding sequence is TGTGCCAGCAGCTTGTGGCAGGCGATCCTCGGGAACGAGCAGTACTTC.

This sequence joins TRBV7-6 and TRBJ2-7; no definite D call. CDR1 and CDR2 (germline): SGHVS, FNYEAQ. This CDR3 is 13 amino acids long. V was trimmed by 5 bases and J by 0 bases, leaving 8 bases between them. CDR3 in amino acids: CASSQASSYEQYF. The DNA for the CDR3 is TGTGCCAGCAGCCAAGCAAGCTCCTACGAGCAGTACTTC.

J is TRBJ2-4 and V is TRBV28; D might be TRBD1 (6 bases). V lost 7 bases, J lost 0 bases, and 13 bases lay in between. Germline loops: CDR1 MDHEN, CDR2 SYDVKM. This CDR3 has 15 amino acids. The CDR3 DNA is TGTGCCAGCACCACACAGGGATTAGCCAAAAACATTCAGTACTTC. Residues: CASTTQGLAKNIQYF.

The chain is built from TRBV28 and TRBJ1-2, with TRBD1 identical over 9 bases. The V and J ends lost 6 bases and 8 bases, in that order; junction bases with no gene match: 10. Germline CDR1 and CDR2: MDHEN and SYDVKM. There are 14 residues in the CDR3. The CDR3 coding sequence is TGTGCCAGCAGCACGGGACAGGGAAGGATCGGCTACACCTTC. This translates into CASSTGQGRIGYTF.

The chain carries TRBV7-9 and TRBJ1-3, with D unclear. The germline V gene encodes CDR1 SEHNR and CDR2 FQNEAQ (reference sequence). There are 16 residues in the CDR3. Trimming removed 2 bases at V and 0 bases at J, with 11 bases between. The CDR3 loop is CASSLTGSPSGNTIYF. The CDR3 DNA reads as TGTGCCAGCAGCTTAACCGGAAGCCCCTCTGGAAACACCATATATTTT.

The J gene is TRBJ2-1, the V gene TRBV5-1, with D possibly matching TRBD2 (6 bases). CDR3 size: 16 residues. Between the trimmed V and J ends, which lost 0 bases and 4 bases, there was a span of 14 bases. Germline lookup yields CDR1 SGHRS and CDR2 YFSETQ. The CDR3 region is CASSLEPAGPYNEQFF. CDR3 bases: TGCGCCAGCAGCTTGGAACCAGCGGGCCCTTACAATGAGCAGTTCTTC. The complete variable domain, with remaining parts taken from reference TRBV5-1 and TRBJ2-1, reads KAGVTQTPRYLIKTRGQQVTLSCSPISGHRSVSWYQQTPGQGLQFLFEYFSETQRNKGNFPGRFSGRQFSNSRSEMNVSTLELGDSALYLCASSLEPAGPYNEQFFGPGTRLTVL.

A few counts support this clone. The chain carries TRBV6-6 and TRBJ1-1, with 11 bases matching TRBD1. The length of the CDR3 is 13 residues. Germline loops: CDR1 MNHNY, CDR2 SVGAGI (reference sequence). V gave up 4 bases and J gave up 10 bases; unmatched junction bases: 5. The CDR3 DNA follows: TGTGCCAGCAGTTTTGGGACAGGGGGTGCAGCTTTCTTT. This encodes CASSFGTGGAAFF.

This clone came up once. The chain joins TRBV7-2 to TRBJ2-5, with a weak D call TRBD1 (5 bases). The CDR3 has 13 residues. With 5 bases removed from V and 7 bases from J, the gap between germline ends came to 14 bases. Germline loops: CDR1 SGHTA, CDR2 FQGNSA. The CDR3 sequence: CASSPAGRGTQYF. Written as DNA, the CDR3 is TGTGCCAGCAGCCCAGCCGGAAGGGGGACCCAGTACTTC.

The chain couples TRBV6-6 to TRBJ2-2, with D possibly being TRBD1 (6 bases). Looked up from germline, CDR1 is MNHNY and CDR2 is SVGAGI (reference sequence). The CDR3 length is 14 residues. Trimming cost V 7 bases and J 5 bases, with 14 bases left between them. The CDR3 sequence: CASTPRTETGELFF. CDR3 in DNA: TGTGCCAGCACCCCTCGGACAGAAACCGGGGAGCTGTTTTTT.

The J gene is TRBJ2-7, the V gene TRBV9, with D perhaps matching TRBD2 (6 bases). This CDR3 is built from 13 residues. V was cut by 2 bases and J by 6 bases, with 12 bases left in between. The germline V gene encodes CDR1 SGDLS and CDR2 YYNGEE. The CDR3 spells CASSVGGQSEQYF. Here the CDR3 DNA reads TGTGCCAGCAGCGTCGGAGGGCAGAGCGAGCAGTACTTC. The variable domain in full, with the rest retrieved from reference TRBV9 and TRBJ2-7, is DSGVTQTPKHLITATGQRVTLRCSPRSGDLSVYWYQQSLDQGLQFLIQYYNGEERAKGNILERFSAQQFPDLHSELNLSSLELGDSALYFCASSVGGQSEQYFGPGTRLTVT.

This clone was observed a handful of times. The chain is built from TRBV4-2 and TRBJ2-5; D unclear. CDR1 LGHNA and CDR2 YNFKEQ come from the germline V gene. This CDR3 comprises 15 residues. The V end was cut by 0 bases, the J end by 2 bases, with 10 bases between. CDR3 in amino acids: CASSQEGLPQETQYF. For the CDR3, the DNA is TGTGCCAGCAGCCAAGAAGGTCTACCTCAAGAGACCCAGTACTTC.

The gene calls are TRBV5-1 and TRBJ2-7; D is ambiguous. Trimming shortened V by 4 bases and J by 3 bases, and 11 bases separated the two germline ends. From germline, CDR1 is SGHRS and CDR2 YFSETQ. The CDR3 is made up of 13 amino acids. The CDR3 reads CASSPAGLYEQYF. CDR3 in DNA: TGCGCCAGCAGCCCGGCAGGCCTCTACGAGCAGTACTTC.

The chain recombines TRBV7-8 with TRBJ1-4, with D possibly matching TRBD1 (6 bases). CDR1 SGHVS and CDR2 FQNEAQ come from the germline V gene. The germline V and J ends were trimmed by 5 bases and 0 bases, with 13 bases remaining between them. The CDR3 has 16 amino acids. The CDR3 sequence: CASSQGQRATNEKLFF. The CDR3 coding sequence is TGTGCCAGCAGCCAAGGACAGAGGGCAACTAATGAAAAACTGTTTTTT.

The chain links TRBV2 to TRBJ1-2; TRBD1 aligns across 9 bases. CDR1 SNHLY and CDR2 FYNNEI come from the germline V gene. V was clipped by 6 bases and J by 1 base; unmatched bases: 3. This CDR3 contains 14 residues. The CDR3 DNA is TGTGCCAGCAGCGCGACAGGGGGTAACTATGGCTACACCTTC. Its protein product is CASSATGGNYGYTF.

The chain has TRBV18 and TRBJ1-6; unclear D gene. Germline CDR1 KGHSH, CDR2 LQKENI. V lost 2 bases and J lost 6, with 8 bases in between. This CDR3 is 14 amino acids long. DNA for the CDR3: TGTGCCAGCTCACCAAGCGGGCGTAATTCACCCCTCCACTTT. As protein: CASSPSGRNSPLHF.

The rearrangement links TRBV7-2 to TRBJ1-5; D call uncertain. Between the trimmed V and J ends, which lost 1 base and 7 bases, there was a span of 11 bases. The CDR3 extends over 14 amino acids. The germline V gene has CDR1 SGHTA and CDR2 FQGNSA. The DNA for the CDR3 is TGTGCCAGCAGCTTAGAGTGGGTAGGCCAGCCCCAGCATTTT. It is translated as CASSLEWVGQPQHF.

The genes are TRBV6-5 and TRBJ2-3; no definite D call. V lost 6 bases and J 0 bases, leaving 7 bases between the germline ends. Germline CDR1 is MNHEY and CDR2 is SVGAGI. This CDR3 spans 13 amino acids. Written as DNA, the CDR3 is TGTGCCAGCAGGGCGGCTAGCACAGATACGCAGTATTTT. Its translation is CASRAASTDTQYF.